The 2 T cell receptor beta chains in this list originate from one sample, sequenced in a study of CXCR3-negative and CXCR3-positive naive CD8 T cells. Study-wide findings and caveats: Naive cells positive for CXCR3 carried more hydrophobic TRB CDR3s than CXCR3-negative ones.

Their target antigens are unknown. UMI labels and 5' RACE were used to prepare the TRB cDNA libraries. TCRdb re-called the 5' RACE reads and catalogs CDR3 proteins one per entry, DNA excluded. The sample totals 150,000 to 180,000 distinct CDR3 sequences. What was sequenced was naive CXCR3+ CD8+ T cells from blood. Indicated subset: CD45RO-CCR7+CD27+CD95- naive CD8+ T cells expressing CXCR3 (TNR3+). The receptors originated from a human donor in good health. Some clones in this sample may be carry-over from other donors' samples.

This chain uses TRBV29-1 with TRBJ2-7; TCRdb returns TRBD2, unconfirmable since there is no DNA. The CDR3 has 16 amino acids. Germline CDR1 and CDR2: SQVTM and ANQGSEA. CDR3: CSVEDPRDSGSYEQYF.

J is TRBJ2-3 and V is TRBV6-5; TCRdb returns TRBD1, unconfirmable since there is no DNA. This CDR3 contains 19 residues. Germline CDR1 and CDR2: MNHEY and SVGAGI. The CDR3: CASRARGQNRGTRIDTQYF.